Here is one T cell receptor beta chain with its context. The data stem from a study of graft-versus-host responses after intestinal transplantation. Sequencing used immunoSEQ multiplex PCR; TCRdb keeps in-frame clones, though not all of them. Found here are under 20,000 clones, approximately 33% of them singletons; the top ten hold around 3.6%. Per the germline V gene, CDR1 is MNHGY and CDR2 is SAAAGT. The CDR3 contains 15 residues. The V segment lost 5 bases and the J segment 5 bases; nucleotides outside the gene matches: 11. This TCR was recovered from a human patient who received an intestinal transplant. This sample comprised alloreactive CD4+ T cells from a mixed lymphocyte reaction culture, obtained before intestinal transplant. As for subset: CFSE-low proliferating T cells sorted from roughly six-day pre-transplant mixed lymphocyte reaction (GvH or HvG direction). The genes are TRBV6-8 and TRBJ2-7; 8 bases line up with TRBD1. Here the CDR3 reads CASSLTGALIHEQYF. In DNA form, the CDR3 reads TGTGCCAGCAGTCTGACAGGGGCCCTTATCCACGAGCAGTACTTC.